A selection of T cell receptor beta chains follows, all from one sample in a study of tumor-infiltrating lymphocytes in oesophageal squamous cell carcinoma. Using its own MiXCR run on the PCR reads, TCRdb lists one record per CDR3 protein. The sample consists of around 19,000 distinct CDR3 sequences, around two fifths of them appearing once. The sample was normal esophageal tissue next to the tumor. These receptors all come from a female donor with esophageal squamous cell carcinoma. Both conserved end residues are part of each CDR3. The D gene is left open where the match is weak. The size entry is marked missing in some rows and otherwise reads once, few, many or a size class.

abundance: many
d_gene: NA
v_gene: TRBV12-3/TRBV12-4
j_gene: TRBJ1-6
CDR3nt: TGTGCCAGCAGTTTTGCAGTGGGTGGGGGGGGCGATTCACCCCTCCACTTT
CDR3aa: CASSFAVGGGGDSPLHF

abundance: NA
d_gene: NA
v_gene: TRBV19
j_gene: TRBJ1-2
CDR3nt: TGTGCCAGTAGTAACGCCGCTACGGGGGACCGGGGCTACACCTTC
CDR3aa: CASSNAATGDRGYTF

abundance: NA
d_gene: NA
v_gene: TRBV7-3
j_gene: TRBJ2-6
CDR3nt: TGTGCCAGCAGCCCTTGGGGGCGGATCTCTGGGGCCAACGTCCTGACTTTC
CDR3aa: CASSPWGRISGANVLTF

abundance: NA
d_gene: NA
v_gene: TRBV6-6
j_gene: TRBJ2-4
CDR3nt: TGTGCCAGCAGGTACGACCCGAGCTCCTACAATGAGCAGTACTTC
CDR3aa: CASRYDPSSYNEQYF

abundance: few
d_gene: NA
v_gene: TRBV7-2
j_gene: TRBJ2-5
CDR3nt: TGTGCCAGCAGCTTAAACTGGGAGGAGACCCAGTACTTC
CDR3aa: CASSLNWEETQYF

abundance: NA
d_gene: NA
v_gene: TRBV7-8
j_gene: TRBJ1-2
CDR3nt: TGTGCCAGCAGCTCGGGACGGGCGGACTATGGCTACACCTTC
CDR3aa: CASSSGRADYGYTF

abundance: medium-sized
d_gene: NA
v_gene: TRBV7-2
j_gene: TRBJ2-5
CDR3nt: TGTGCCAGCAGCTCACTGACACAAGAGACCCAGTACTTC
CDR3aa: CASSSLTQETQYF

abundance: once
d_gene: NA
v_gene: TRBV12-3/TRBV12-4
j_gene: TRBJ2-7
CDR3nt: TGTGCCAGCAGTTTTTTTTCCTCCGGTCCTACCTACGAGCAGTACTTC
CDR3aa: CASSFFSSGPTYEQYF

abundance: NA
d_gene: TRBD2
v_gene: TRBV12-3/TRBV12-4
j_gene: TRBJ2-1
CDR3nt: TGTGCCAGCAGGCCCGGGACTAGCGTTGAGCAGTTCTTC
CDR3aa: CASRPGTSVEQFF

abundance: many
d_gene: NA
v_gene: TRBV7-9
j_gene: TRBJ2-7
CDR3nt: TGTGCCAGCAGCTTGAATCAATTGGAACCCTACGAGCAGTACTTC
CDR3aa: CASSLNQLEPYEQYF

abundance: NA
d_gene: NA
v_gene: TRBV10-3
j_gene: TRBJ2-1
CDR3nt: TGTGCCATCAGTGGGCTCCCGGCCAATGAGCAGTTCTTC
CDR3aa: CAISGLPANEQFF

abundance: NA
d_gene: TRBD2
v_gene: TRBV7-9
j_gene: TRBJ2-3
CDR3nt: TGTGCCAGCAGCCCGGGGGGTCCAGATACGCAGTATTTT
CDR3aa: CASSPGGPDTQYF

abundance: NA
d_gene: TRBD2
v_gene: TRBV7-9
j_gene: TRBJ2-7
CDR3nt: TGTGCCAGCAGCTTGACTAGCAGTCCCTACGAGCAGTACTTC
CDR3aa: CASSLTSSPYEQYF

abundance: few
d_gene: NA
v_gene: TRBV5-1
j_gene: TRBJ2-7
CDR3nt: TGCGCCAGCAGCTTGCAGGGGAGGCAAAATGAGCAGTACTTC
CDR3aa: CASSLQGRQNEQYF

abundance: once
d_gene: TRBD1
v_gene: TRBV7-2
j_gene: TRBJ2-5
CDR3nt: TGTGCCAGCAGCTCATTACAGGGGCTAGAGACCCAGTACTTC
CDR3aa: CASSSLQGLETQYF

abundance: few
d_gene: NA
v_gene: TRBV19
j_gene: TRBJ1-4
CDR3nt: TGTGCCAGTTCCCGGGGGGGCGGTGAAAAACTGTTTTTT
CDR3aa: CASSRGGGEKLFF

abundance: many
d_gene: NA
v_gene: TRBV18
j_gene: TRBJ2-2
CDR3nt: TGTGCCAGCTCACCAGTCCGGCAGAACACCGGGGAGCTGTTTTTT
CDR3aa: CASSPVRQNTGELFF

abundance: NA
d_gene: TRBD2
v_gene: TRBV7-2
j_gene: TRBJ2-7
CDR3nt: TGTGCCAGCAGCCATACTAGCGGGATATCCGAGCAGTACTTC
CDR3aa: CASSHTSGISEQYF

abundance: NA
d_gene: NA
v_gene: TRBV5-6
j_gene: TRBJ1-6
CDR3nt: TGTGCCAGCAGCTCCGGGACCCCCTATAATTCACCCCTCCACTTT
CDR3aa: CASSSGTPYNSPLHF

abundance: NA
d_gene: NA
v_gene: TRBV2
j_gene: TRBJ1-5
CDR3nt: TGTGCCAGCAGTCCTCAGGCAAGTAGCAATCAGCCCCAGCATTTT
CDR3aa: CASSPQASSNQPQHF

abundance: large
d_gene: TRBD2
v_gene: TRBV7-7
j_gene: TRBJ2-5
CDR3nt: TGTGCTAGCAGCCAAGGGGGGGGACTAGCGGGGACCGCCCAGTACTTC
CDR3aa: CASSQGGGLAGTAQYF

abundance: many
d_gene: NA
v_gene: TRBV2
j_gene: TRBJ1-2
CDR3nt: TGTGCCACCCGAGACCCTTCGGGGGCCGGAGCTGGCTACACCTTC
CDR3aa: CATRDPSGAGAGYTF

abundance: NA
d_gene: TRBD1
v_gene: TRBV4-1
j_gene: TRBJ2-5
CDR3nt: TGCGCCAGCAGCTTTTACAGGGGGCATCAAGAGACCCAGTACTTC
CDR3aa: CASSFYRGHQETQYF

abundance: many
d_gene: NA
v_gene: TRBV24-1
j_gene: TRBJ2-2
CDR3nt: TGTGCCACCGGTAATGGCCAGGGAAACACCGGGGAGCTGTTTTTT
CDR3aa: CATGNGQGNTGELFF

abundance: few
d_gene: NA
v_gene: TRBV15
j_gene: TRBJ2-5
CDR3nt: TGTGCCACCAGCAGAGGCAACCTCCAAGAGACCCAGTACTTC
CDR3aa: CATSRGNLQETQYF

abundance: many
d_gene: NA
v_gene: TRBV5-8
j_gene: TRBJ1-6
CDR3nt: TGTGCCAGCAGCACCCTCCGTTTGGGAAATTCACCCCTCCACTTT
CDR3aa: CASSTLRLGNSPLHF

abundance: NA
d_gene: NA
v_gene: TRBV11-2
j_gene: TRBJ2-3
CDR3nt: TGTGCCAGCAGCCAAGCGTCAGATACGCAGTATTTT
CDR3aa: CASSQASDTQYF

abundance: many
d_gene: NA
v_gene: TRBV11-3
j_gene: TRBJ2-5
CDR3nt: TGTGCCAGCACGGCGTCACAAGAGACCCAGTACTTC
CDR3aa: CASTASQETQYF

abundance: NA
d_gene: NA
v_gene: TRBV6-1
j_gene: TRBJ2-1
CDR3nt: TGTGCCAGCAGTGAATTGGGGGGCGTTTACGGGGAGCAGTTCTTC
CDR3aa: CASSELGGVYGEQFF

abundance: few
d_gene: NA
v_gene: TRBV7-2
j_gene: TRBJ2-1
CDR3nt: TGTGCCAGCAGCTTAATTCCAGCCTACAATGAGCAGTTCTTC
CDR3aa: CASSLIPAYNEQFF

abundance: few
d_gene: NA
v_gene: TRBV7-9
j_gene: TRBJ2-1
CDR3nt: TGTGCCAGCAGCTTAAAGGGGACTCCCTACAATGAGCAGTTCTTC
CDR3aa: CASSLKGTPYNEQFF

abundance: NA
d_gene: TRBD1
v_gene: TRBV11-1
j_gene: TRBJ2-7
CDR3nt: TGTGCCAGCAGCTCGGTAAGGACAGGGGGTTCCTACGAGCAGTACTTC
CDR3aa: CASSSVRTGGSYEQYF

abundance: many
d_gene: NA
v_gene: TRBV5-5
j_gene: TRBJ2-5
CDR3nt: TGTGCCAGCAGCTTGGATGAACGAGTGACCCAGTACTTC
CDR3aa: CASSLDERVTQYF

abundance: once
d_gene: NA
v_gene: TRBV12-3/TRBV12-4
j_gene: TRBJ2-3
CDR3nt: TGTGCCAGCAGCCAAAGCGGTACGCAGTATTTT
CDR3aa: CASSQSGTQYF

abundance: NA
d_gene: NA
v_gene: TRBV7-2
j_gene: TRBJ2-6
CDR3nt: TGTGCCAGCAGCCACGACAGGAGGTCTGGGGCCAACGTCCTGACTTTC
CDR3aa: CASSHDRRSGANVLTF

abundance: NA
d_gene: TRBD1
v_gene: TRBV27
j_gene: TRBJ2-1
CDR3nt: TGTGCCAGCAGTTTATCGTCCTTCGACAGGGGGTATCGGAATGAGCAGTTCTTC
CDR3aa: CASSLSSFDRGYRNEQFF

abundance: NA
d_gene: TRBD1
v_gene: TRBV3-1
j_gene: TRBJ2-5
CDR3nt: TGTGCCAGCAGCCATCCCACAGGGGGGGAGACCCAGTACTTC
CDR3aa: CASSHPTGGETQYF

abundance: NA
d_gene: NA
v_gene: TRBV7-2
j_gene: TRBJ1-1
CDR3nt: TGTGCCAGCAGCTTAGGACCGTACACTGAAGCTTTCTTT
CDR3aa: CASSLGPYTEAFF

abundance: medium-sized
d_gene: TRBD1
v_gene: TRBV7-9
j_gene: TRBJ1-1
CDR3nt: TGTGCCAGCAGCCCCCTGGGGACAGGGGGATTCACTGAAGCTTTCTTT
CDR3aa: CASSPLGTGGFTEAFF

abundance: medium-sized
d_gene: TRBD2
v_gene: TRBV24-1
j_gene: TRBJ2-3
CDR3nt: TGTGCCACCAGTGATCGAGCGGGAGGTCGGTATACGCAGTATTTT
CDR3aa: CATSDRAGGRYTQYF

abundance: many
d_gene: NA
v_gene: TRBV18
j_gene: TRBJ2-5
CDR3nt: TGTGCCAGCTCACCAAACCAAGAGACCCAGTACTTC
CDR3aa: CASSPNQETQYF

abundance: once
d_gene: NA
v_gene: TRBV7-9
j_gene: TRBJ1-1
CDR3nt: TGTGCCAGCAGCCCCACAGATACGCAGTTTTTT
CDR3aa: CASSPTDTQFF

abundance: few
d_gene: TRBD1
v_gene: TRBV23-1
j_gene: TRBJ2-7
CDR3nt: TGCGCCAGCAGTCAATCGACAGGGGGCGAGCAGTACTTC
CDR3aa: CASSQSTGGEQYF

abundance: medium-sized
d_gene: NA
v_gene: TRBV6-1
j_gene: TRBJ1-1
CDR3nt: TGTGCCAGCAGTAGGGGGAGTGGAGGGGAGAACACTGAAGCTTTCTTT
CDR3aa: CASSRGSGGENTEAFF

abundance: NA
d_gene: NA
v_gene: TRBV7-2
j_gene: TRBJ1-4
CDR3nt: TGTGCCAGCACGGGGCAGATTAATGAAAAACTGTTTTTT
CDR3aa: CASTGQINEKLFF

abundance: many
d_gene: TRBD1
v_gene: TRBV11-3
j_gene: TRBJ2-3
CDR3nt: TGTGCCAGCAGCCCTAGGACAGGGGCTGGCGATACGCAGTATTTT
CDR3aa: CASSPRTGAGDTQYF

abundance: many
d_gene: NA
v_gene: TRBV7-7
j_gene: TRBJ2-3
CDR3nt: TGTGCTAGCAGCTTAAGCGGCACAGATACGCAGTATTTT
CDR3aa: CASSLSGTDTQYF

abundance: many
d_gene: NA
v_gene: TRBV4-1
j_gene: TRBJ1-5
CDR3nt: TGCGCCAGCAGCCAAGATCTTACAGCGAGGAGTCAGCCCCAGCATTTT
CDR3aa: CASSQDLTARSQPQHF

abundance: NA
d_gene: TRBD2
v_gene: TRBV7-3
j_gene: TRBJ2-1
CDR3nt: TGTGCCAGCAGCTCCGGACTAGCGGGAGGGCACTATGAGCAGTTCTTC
CDR3aa: CASSSGLAGGHYEQFF

abundance: NA
d_gene: TRBD2
v_gene: TRBV7-6
j_gene: TRBJ2-7
CDR3nt: TGTGCCAGCAGCTCAACTAGCGGGGGGAGCTCCTACGAGCAGTACTTC
CDR3aa: CASSSTSGGSSYEQYF

abundance: many
d_gene: NA
v_gene: TRBV6-1
j_gene: TRBJ1-4
CDR3nt: TGTGCCAGCAGTTCAACAAACGCCGGAGAACTGTTTTTT
CDR3aa: CASSSTNAGELFF

abundance: NA
d_gene: NA
v_gene: TRBV7-2
j_gene: TRBJ2-3
CDR3nt: TGTGCCAGCAGCCCGGACTACCTTAGCACAGATACGCAGTATTTT
CDR3aa: CASSPDYLSTDTQYF

abundance: many
d_gene: NA
v_gene: TRBV15
j_gene: TRBJ2-1
CDR3nt: TGTGCCACCAGCAGAGATATCGCTAGCGACAATGAGCAGTTCTTC
CDR3aa: CATSRDIASDNEQFF

abundance: many
d_gene: NA
v_gene: TRBV4-1
j_gene: TRBJ1-6
CDR3nt: TGCGCCAGCAGCCAAGATCCTAGAAATTCACCCCTCCACTTT
CDR3aa: CASSQDPRNSPLHF

abundance: many
d_gene: NA
v_gene: TRBV27
j_gene: TRBJ1-5
CDR3nt: TGTGCCAGCAGTTTCCAGGGAAATCAGCCCCAGCATTTT
CDR3aa: CASSFQGNQPQHF

abundance: NA
d_gene: TRBD2
v_gene: TRBV6-2/TRBV6-3
j_gene: TRBJ2-1
CDR3nt: TGTGCCAGCAGTTCAGACCGACTAGCGGGGCTGGATGAGCAGTTCTTC
CDR3aa: CASSSDRLAGLDEQFF

abundance: many
d_gene: NA
v_gene: TRBV28
j_gene: TRBJ1-2
CDR3nt: TGTGCCAGCAGTCACAGGGTGGACGGCTACACCTTC
CDR3aa: CASSHRVDGYTF